Below are 16 T cell receptor beta chains sequenced from a single sample in a study of beta chain features in type 1 diabetes. Since all of the isolated RNA was reverse transcribed, expressed TCRB transcripts were what got sequenced. Sequencing was performed with immunoSEQ multiplex PCR; in TCRdb, only in-frame clones are kept and a portion is missing. This sample yields around 710,000 clones, of which 12% are seen a single time; 0.09% to 0.15% belongs to the top ten. For these receptors, no antigen is known. Study-wide results and caveats: Across all four CD4+ subsets, people with type 1 diabetes showed modestly shorter TCRB CDR3s.

The sequenced sample consisted of naive CD4+ T cells from blood. All receptors come from a man aged 25-40 years with type 1 diabetes.

The chain couples TRBV7-2 to TRBJ1-2, with a tentative D call TRBD1 (5 bases). The CDR3 has 14 amino acids. Between the trimmed V and J ends, which lost 4 bases and 2 bases, there was a span of 11 bases. Per the germline V gene, CDR1 is SGHTA and CDR2 is FQGNSA. In DNA form, the CDR3 reads TGTGCCAGCAGCTCCGCCAGGGACAACTATGGCTACACCTTC. Its translation is CASSSARDNYGYTF. Combining the CDR3 with reference TRBV7-2 and TRBJ1-2 gives the whole variable domain GAGVSQSPSNKVTEKGKDVELRCDPISGHTALYWYRQSLGQGLEFLIYFQGNSAPDKSGLPSDRFSAERTGGSVSTLTIQRTQQEDSAVYLCASSSARDNYGYTFGSGTRLTVV.

This clone occurred a few times. V is TRBV6-5 and J is TRBJ1-6; D not resolved. This CDR3 contains 13 residues. In germline, CDR1 is MNHEY, CDR2 SVGAGI. V gave up 4 bases and J gave up 4 bases, with 5 bases separating them. The DNA for the CDR3 is TGTGCCAGCAGTTTTCAGTATAATTCACCCCTCCACTTT. The encoded protein is CASSFQYNSPLHF.

This chain joins TRBV25-1 and TRBJ2-5, with 7 bases matching TRBD1. CDR3 length: 14 residues. V gave up 4 bases and J gave up 3 bases; unmatched junction bases: 5. From germline, CDR1 is MGHDK and CDR2 SYGVNS. For the CDR3, the DNA is TGTGCCAGCAGTGGGGGACAGAAAAAAGAGACCCAGTACTTC. This codes for CASSGGQKKETQYF.

This clone turned up a few times. This chain joins TRBV5-6 and TRBJ1-2; D gene unclear. V lost 5 bases, J lost 4 bases, and 12 bases lay in between. The germline V gene encodes CDR1 SGHDT and CDR2 YYEEEE. The CDR3 contains 13 residues. CDR3 amino acids: CASSPGEFYGYTF. The CDR3 region has the DNA TGTGCCAGCAGTCCGGGTGAATTCTATGGCTACACCTTC.

This clone was recorded a few times. V is TRBV4-2 and J is TRBJ1-3, with D unclear. Trimming stripped 6 bases from V and 0 bases from J, with 9 bases between. From germline, CDR1 is LGHNA and CDR2 YNFKEQ. The CDR3 loop spans 14 amino acids. The CDR3 loop is CASSPVPSGNTIYF. The CDR3 coding sequence is TGTGCCAGCAGTCCCGTCCCCTCTGGAAACACCATATATTTT.

V is TRBV7-9 and J is TRBJ1-2; 7 bases are shared with TRBD1. This CDR3 region has 14 residues. Trimming took 5 bases from V and 4 from J; bases not matched to a gene: 7. The germline gives CDR1 SEHNR, CDR2 FQNEAQ (reference sequence). Written as DNA, the CDR3 is TGTGCCAGCAGCCTGGGACAGATGTTCTATGGCTACACCTTC. Translating it yields CASSLGQMFYGYTF.

Points on this clone: Additional DNA sequences in this sample encode the identical CDR3. The chain has TRBV4-2 and TRBJ2-2, with D possibly TRBD2 on 5 matching bases. The V and J ends lost 1 base and 7 bases respectively, with 7 bases between them. In germline, CDR1 is LGHNA, CDR2 YNFKEQ. The CDR3 is 13 residues long. CDR3 nucleotide sequence: TGTGCCAGCAGCCAAGGAGAGGGCGGGGAGCTGTTTTTT. Its protein product is CASSQGEGGELFF.

This clone came up a few times. J is TRBJ2-1 and V is TRBV14; possibly TRBD2 for D (6 bases). The CDR3 length is 17 residues. Germline CDR1 and CDR2: SGHDN and FVKESK. V lost 1 base and J lost 0, with 13 bases in between. CDR3 amino acids: CASSQVSWGVSYNEQFF. The CDR3 nucleotides are TGTGCCAGCAGCCAAGTGTCCTGGGGGGTCTCCTACAATGAGCAGTTCTTC.

The sample holds a few counts of this clone. The chain joins TRBV7-9 to TRBJ1-6; D remains ambiguous. V was shortened by 3 bases and J by 7 bases, with 10 bases between the two germline ends. The germline V gene encodes CDR1 SEHNR and CDR2 FQNEAQ (reference sequence). This CDR3 has 14 amino acids. This CDR3 reads CASSFHRENSPLHF. CDR3 DNA: TGTGCCAGCAGCTTCCACCGGGAAAATTCACCCCTCCACTTT.

The chain's CDR3 is CASSRSFGGAEAFF. CDR3 nucleotide sequence: TGTGCCAGCAGCCGATCTTTTGGGGGAGCTGAAGCTTTCTTT. The chain couples TRBV7-2 to TRBJ1-1; D possibly corresponds to TRBD1 (5 bases). Deletions cut 5 bases from V and 6 bases from J, with 16 bases between. This CDR3 comprises 14 residues. CDR1 and CDR2 (germline): SGHTA, FQGNSA.

A few counts support this clone. The rearrangement joins TRBV7-2 to TRBJ1-3, with D unclear. V was pared by 1 base and J by 0 bases, with 10 bases between. The CDR3 is 16 amino acids. Per the germline V gene, CDR1 is SGHTA and CDR2 is FQGNSA. CDR3 in DNA: TGTGCCAGCAGCTTAGGGGGAGTAAGCTCTGGAAACACCATATATTTT. This sequence encodes CASSLGGVSSGNTIYF.

J is TRBJ1-6 and V is TRBV6-5; perhaps TRBD1 as D (5 bases). CDR3 size: 15 residues. Germline assignment: CDR1 MNHEY and CDR2 SVGAGI. Trimming removed 2 bases from V and 7 bases from J, with 12 bases in between. CDR3 coding DNA: TGTGCCAGCAGTTACCTTCGGGGCAGCAATTCACCCCTCCACTTT. Translating it yields CASSYLRGSNSPLHF.

This clone was counted a few times. V and J are TRBV29-1 and TRBJ2-7; TRBD1 matches 7 bases. CDR1 and CDR2 from the germline V gene are SQVTM and ANQGSEA. The V gene end was trimmed by 7 bases and the J gene end by 0 bases; junction bases not matched to a gene: 6. The length of the CDR3 is 13 residues. The DNA for the CDR3 is TGCAGCGCCACCGGGACAGACTCCTACGAGCAGTACTTC. It yields the protein CSATGTDSYEQYF.

This clone was counted between two and nine times. The rearrangement links TRBV19 to TRBJ1-5; no definite D call. V lost 6 bases and J 0 bases, leaving 9 bases between the germline ends. CDR3 length: 14 amino acids. Looked up from germline, CDR1 is LNHDA and CDR2 is SQIVND (reference sequence). The CDR3 coding sequence is TGTGCCAGTAGCCTCTTTACTAGCAATCAGCCCCAGCATTTT. As protein: CASSLFTSNQPQHF.

V and J are TRBV5-1 and TRBJ2-5; the D is unclear. V lost 9 bases and J lost 0, with 6 bases in between. The V gene's germline CDR1 is SGHRS and CDR2 YFSETQ. CDR3 length equals 11 residues. CDR3 protein: CATTYQETQYF. The CDR3 bases are TGCGCCACCACGTACCAAGAGACCCAGTACTTC. Full variable domain (rest looked up from reference TRBV5-1 and TRBJ2-5): KAGVTQTPRYLIKTRGQQVTLSCSPISGHRSVSWYQQTPGQGLQFLFEYFSETQRNKGNFPGRFSGRQFSNSRSEMNVSTLELGDSALYLCATTYQETQYFGPGTRLLVL.

Comment on this clone: Other DNA sequences within the sample encode an identical CDR3. The rearrangement uses TRBV6-5 and TRBJ2-7; the D call may be TRBD1 or TRBD2 (5 bases each). This CDR3 contains 12 residues. V was shortened by 2 bases and J by 5 bases, with 7 bases between the two germline ends. Per germline, CDR1 MNHEY and CDR2 SVGAGI. The CDR3 region is CASSYRGDEQYF. The CDR3, as DNA: TGTGCCAGCAGTTACAGAGGGGACGAGCAGTACTTC.